This record covers a single TCR beta chain. This sample stems from a study of blood T cell repertoires in COVID-19. Study summary: Donors in the United States, Italy and Spain gave samples during acute or convalescent COVID-19. T cells, B-cell-depleted T cells, or PBMCs provided the cDNA or gDNA that served as material.

Authors' data handling: Amplification of reference gene primers provided the estimated nucleated cell counts. Sequencing used immunoSEQ multiplex PCR; TCRdb keeps in-frame clones, though not all of them. Clonal size and the V and J genes are those of that table, whereas D and trimming came from the DNA. The sample includes roughly 39,000 clones, about 87% of them seen just once. This TCR came from a man aged 50-60 years with active or convalescent COVID-19. The specimen sequenced was peripheral blood.

The CDR3 DNA reads TGTGCTAGTGGTCAGGGACTGAGCACAGATACGCAGTATTTT. It translates to CASGQGLSTDTQYF. The chain couples TRBV12-5 to TRBJ2-3, with D perhaps matching TRBD2 (6 bases). The CDR3 is made up of 14 amino acids. Germline CDR1 reads LGHNT; CDR2 reads FRNRAP. V was trimmed by 5 bases and J by 0 bases, leaving 9 bases between them.